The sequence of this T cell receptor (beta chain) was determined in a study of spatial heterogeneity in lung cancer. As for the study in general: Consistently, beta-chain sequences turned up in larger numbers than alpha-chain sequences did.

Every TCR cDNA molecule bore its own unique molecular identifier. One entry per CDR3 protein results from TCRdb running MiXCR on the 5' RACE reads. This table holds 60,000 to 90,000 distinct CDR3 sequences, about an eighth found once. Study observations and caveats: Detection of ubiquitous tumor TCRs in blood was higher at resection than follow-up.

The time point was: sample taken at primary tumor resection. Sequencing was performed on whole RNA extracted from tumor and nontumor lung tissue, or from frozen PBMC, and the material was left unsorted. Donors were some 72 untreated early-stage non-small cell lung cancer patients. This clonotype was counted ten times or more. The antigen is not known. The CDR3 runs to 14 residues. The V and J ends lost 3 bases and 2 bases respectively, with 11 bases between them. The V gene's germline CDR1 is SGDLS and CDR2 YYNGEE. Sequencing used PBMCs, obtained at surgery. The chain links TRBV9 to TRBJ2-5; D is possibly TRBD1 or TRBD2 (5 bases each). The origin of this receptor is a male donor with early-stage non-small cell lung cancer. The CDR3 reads CASSGGTDQETQYF. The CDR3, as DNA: TGTGCCAGCAGCGGTGGGACGGATCAAGAGACCCAGTACTTC.